The clone carrying this TCR beta chain was picked up a small number of times. This sample stems from a study of blood T cell repertoires in COVID-19. For the study at large: The analysed material was cDNA or gDNA that came from T cells, B-cell-depleted T cells, or PBMCs.

Assay used: immunoSEQ multiplex PCR; TCRdb lists only in-frame clones, some missing. The sample shows more than 300,000 clones, 88% of them seen only once. The V segment lost 6 bases and the J segment 7 bases; nucleotides outside the gene matches: 9. Germline V lookup: CDR1 MNHEY, CDR2 SVGAGI. This CDR3 is 14 amino acids long. This TCR came from a woman in her 30s with COVID-19, enrolled during active disease. The chain combines TRBV6-5 with TRBJ1-1; 9 positions agree with TRBD1. Specimen: peripheral blood. DNA of the CDR3: TGTGCCAGCAGGATTGGACAGGGGTTGAGTGAAGCTTTCTTT. This sequence encodes CASRIGQGLSEAFF.